Shown below are 10 T cell receptor beta chains from a single sample sequenced in a study of regulatory T cells in long-lasting Graves disease (dated by TCRdb to the early 2020s). The meaning of the sample's time point label: persistent/refractory GD, antithyroid drugs over 5 years with positive TRAb. For both TCR sequencing and RNA sequencing, RNA was extracted from PBMCs in TRIzol. The library was produced with multiplex PCR. The listed sequencing device is Illumina HiSeq 4000. TCR beta libraries were built with iRepertoire HTBI primers and Arm-PCR amplification of CDR3 regions. TCRdb reprocessing: public reads trimmed at Q25 with fastp, clones called with MiXCR, in-frame beta chains kept. Rows are unified per CDR3 protein, each entry keeping the most common DNA and genes. Across this sample there are 300,000 to 400,000 distinct CDR3 sequences, with about 19% seen only once. In total, the top ten clones hold just under 30% of the sample.

Specimen: peripheral blood mononuclear cells (PBMCs), collected when the disease was refractory, from a patient treated with antithyroid drugs. These receptors came from a female donor with Graves disease.

The V call is TRBV10-1, the J call TRBJ2-3, with 12 bases aligning to TRBD2. This CDR3 has 15 residues. Trimming took 0 bases from V and 8 from J; bases not matched to a gene: 3. CDR1 is WNHNN, CDR2 SYGVQD, per germline (reference sequence). CDR3 in amino acids: CASSESASGGGTQYF. The CDR3 DNA reads TGCGCCAGCAGTGAGTCGGCTAGCGGGGGGGGTACGCAGTATTTT.

The rearrangement uses TRBV12-3 or TRBV12-4 and TRBJ2-2; no firm D call. The CDR3 spans 15 residues. V lost 6 bases and J 0 bases, leaving 11 bases between the germline ends. CDR3: CASSLDAANTGELFF. The CDR3 DNA reads as TGTGCCAGCAGCCTAGACGCAGCGAACACCGGGGAGCTGTTTTTT.

The CDR3 DNA follows: TGTGCCAGCAGCTTACTGAGTAACTATGGCTACACCTTC. Its translation is CASSLLSNYGYTF. V gene TRBV7-2 combines with J gene TRBJ1-2; no clear D. Germline-derived CDR1 and CDR2 are SGHTA and FQGNSA. V was shortened by 2 bases and J by 1 base, with 5 bases between the two germline ends. CDR3 length equals 13 residues. Full variable domain (rest looked up from reference TRBV7-2 and TRBJ1-2): GAGVSQSPSNKVTEKGKDVELRCDPISGHTALYWYRQSLGQGLEFLIYFQGNSAPDKSGLPSDRFSAERTGGSVSTLTIQRTQQEDSAVYLCASSLLSNYGYTFGSGTRLTVV.

Ten or more counts support this clonotype. The V gene is TRBV28, the J gene TRBJ1-4; TRBD1 matches at 8 bases. The ends lost 4 bases at V and 7 bases at J; junction bases unmatched: 11. Germline CDR1 is MDHEN and CDR2 is SYDVKM. This CDR3 comprises 16 residues. As DNA, the CDR3 is TGTGCCAGCAGTTCAGATGGACAGGGACTAGGTGAAAAACTGTTTTTT. Its translation is CASSSDGQGLGEKLFF. Complete variable domain (other parts from reference TRBV28 and TRBJ1-4): DVKVTQSSRYLVKRTGEKVFLECVQDMDHENMFWYRQDPGLGLRLIYFSYDVKMKEKGDIPEGYSVSREKKERFSLILESASTNQTSMYLCASSSDGQGLGEKLFFGSGTQLSVL.

This clonotype was picked up many times. This rearrangement joins TRBV12-3 or TRBV12-4 to TRBJ1-2; 9 bases map to TRBD1. The CDR3 consists of 14 residues. V lost 3 bases to trimming and J lost 8 bases; unmatched junction nucleotides: 7. CDR3: CASSLRDRAAGYTF. The DNA of the CDR3 is TGTGCCAGCAGTTTGCGGGACAGGGCGGCCGGCTACACCTTC.

The V gene is TRBV12-5, the J gene TRBJ2-2; possibly TRBD2 for D (5 bases). This CDR3 region has 12 residues. The germline CDR1 and CDR2 sequences are LGHNT and FRNRAP. Deletions cut 6 bases from V and 5 bases from J, with 7 bases between. The chain's CDR3 is CASGRRTGELFF. CDR3 DNA sequence: TGTGCTAGTGGGAGGAGGACCGGGGAGCTGTTTTTT.

The table lists this clonotype with a few counts. The chain combines TRBV11-2 with TRBJ1-1; D possibly corresponds to TRBD1 (6 bases). V was pared by 3 bases and J by 0 bases, with 23 bases between. Looked up from germline, CDR1 is SGHAT and CDR2 is FQNNGV. The CDR3 runs 19 residues. The CDR3 DNA sequence: TGTGCCAGCAGCTTGGGATCGAGGGAGGGACACAAAATGAACACTGAAGCTTTCTTT. This sequence encodes CASSLGSREGHKMNTEAFF.

This clonotype was found many times. This chain connects TRBV9 to TRBJ1-6; no clear D gene. Germline V gene data show CDR1 as SGDLS and CDR2 as YYNGEE. This CDR3 is 15 amino acids long. Deletions cut 4 bases from V and 7 bases from J, with 15 bases between. The DNA of the CDR3 is TGTGCCAGCAGCATCGAAGTGGATTGGAATTCACCCCTCCACTTT. This translates into CASSIEVDWNSPLHF.

This clonotype was detected many times. The V and J genes are TRBV30 and TRBJ1-1; D gene uncertain. CDR3 length: 11 amino acids. V shed 5 bases and J shed 1 base, with 5 bases lying between them. In germline, CDR1 is GTSNPN, CDR2 SVGIG (reference sequence). The CDR3, as DNA: TGTGCCTGGTCTTGGAACACTGAAGCTTTCTTT. Encoded protein: CAWSWNTEAFF.

This clonotype occurred a few times. V usage is TRBV19 and J usage is TRBJ2-5; D is possibly TRBD1 (6 bases). V shed 6 bases and J shed 5 bases, with 19 bases lying between them. Germline V gene data show CDR1 as LNHDA and CDR2 as SQIVND (reference sequence). This CDR3 has 15 residues. The CDR3 DNA reads TGTGCCAGTAGCGAAATGGACAGACTCGGGGAGACCCAGTACTTC. It is translated as CASSEMDRLGETQYF.